A selection of T cell receptor beta chains follows, all from one sample in a study of blood T cell repertoires in COVID-19. The method was immunoSEQ multiplex PCR; TCRdb's version includes in-frame clones alone and lacks a portion of them. The repertoire holds roughly 130,000 clones, with about four fifths as singletons. Specimen: peripheral blood. The source of these receptors is a woman in her 70s with acute or convalescent COVID-19. Both conserved end residues are part of each CDR3. A D gene is named only where the DNA matches it firmly. Clone sizes are given selectively: once, few, many, or a class where the clone is expanded.

V	D	J	size	DNA	CDR3
TRBV6-5	TRBD1	TRBJ1-2	few	TGTGCCAGCAGTCAGGGACAGGGAAACTATGGCTACACCTTC	CASSQGQGNYGYTF
TRBV10-1	TRBD2	TRBJ2-1	.	TGCGCCAGCAGTGATGGACTAGCGGGGAAGCCATACAATGAGCAGTTCTTC	CASSDGLAGKPYNEQFF
TRBV5-5	.	TRBJ2-2	few	TGTGCCAGCAGCTTCTCACAGCCTTCGAACACCGGGGAGCTGTTTTTT	CASSFSQPSNTGELFF
TRBV24-1	TRBD2	TRBJ2-3	.	TGTGCCACCAGTGAGTACCGGACGGGAGGGGGAGATACGCAGTATTTT	CATSEYRTGGGDTQYF
TRBV29-1	TRBD1	TRBJ2-3	once	TGCAGCGTTAATTACCCCGGGACAGGGGATACGCAGTATTTT	CSVNYPGTGDTQYF
TRBV7-9	TRBD1	TRBJ2-1	.	TGTGCCAGCAGCTTAGTACAGGGGGAGCAGTTCTTC	CASSLVQGEQFF
TRBV10-1	TRBD2	TRBJ2-3	.	TGCGCCAGCAGTGAGTTGACTAGCGGGGAAACAGATACGCAGTATTTT	CASSELTSGETDTQYF
TRBV5-1	TRBD2	TRBJ2-5	.	TGCGCCAGCAGCTTGGACGGGGCTAGCGGGGGGGCCCCGGACCAGTACTTC	CASSLDGASGGAPDQYF
TRBV5-5	TRBD1	TRBJ1-2	.	TGTGCCAGCAGCTTGGCTGGACAGGGTCATGGCTACACCTTC	CASSLAGQGHGYTF
TRBV11-2	.	TRBJ1-1	.	TGTGCCAGCAGCTTAGACGGTTGGGCAGAAGCTTTCTTT	CASSLDGWAEAFF
TRBV15	.	TRBJ1-2	.	TGTGCCACCAGCAGAGAGGGGTGGGAGAGGTACACCTTC	CATSREGWERYTF
TRBV21-1	.	TRBJ1-5	.	TGTGCCAGCAGCGGCCCGTGGGAGGCCAATCAGCCCCAGCATTTT	CASSGPWEANQPQHF
TRBV11-3	.	TRBJ2-3	.	TGTGCCAGCAACCGGGGGGCTAACACAGATACGCAGTATTTT	CASNRGANTDTQYF
TRBV19	TRBD2	TRBJ2-1	.	TGTGCCAGTACCTTTTCTCGTGGGAGGGGCAATGAGCAGTTCTTC	CASTFSRGRGNEQFF
TRBV30	TRBD1	TRBJ1-3	.	TGTGCCTGGGGAACCAGGGGGGCCGGAAACACCATATATTTT	CAWGTRGAGNTIYF
TRBV29-1	TRBD2	TRBJ2-3	.	TGCAGCGTCGGGGGGTTCACAGATACGCAGTATTTT	CSVGGFTDTQYF
TRBV19	.	TRBJ1-1	.	TGTGCCAGTAGTATGGTGAGCACTGAAGCTTTCTTT	CASSMVSTEAFF